The next 29 T cell receptor beta chains were all read from a single sample in a study of cytomegalovirus exposure and HLA in healthy donors. The PCR made use of 60 Vbeta and 13 Jbeta primers. Here immunoSEQ multiplex PCR was the method, and the copy in TCRdb shows in-frame clones only, minus some. This sample contains around 84,000 clones. Sequences were obtained from PBMCs. Receptor source: a man aged 25-40 years in good health and CMV-seronegative.

The chain links TRBV29-1 to TRBJ1-2, with TRBD1 identical over 8 bases. V shed 3 bases, J shed 8 bases, and the junction held 11 bases outside the gene matches. This CDR3 region has 14 residues. Germline CDR1 reads SQVTM; CDR2 reads ANQGSEA. DNA for the CDR3: TGCAGCGTTGAGGGCAGGGGGCTCGGGAGGGGCTACACCTTC. It is translated as CSVEGRGLGRGYTF.

The chain uses TRBV7-9 and TRBJ2-1; 16 bases map to TRBD2. This CDR3 is built from 19 residues. J was trimmed by 0 bases and V by 10 bases; bases with no gene match: 12. The germline V gene has CDR1 SEHNR and CDR2 FQNEAQ (reference sequence). The CDR3 spells CATPPGLAGGRSSYNEQFF. The DNA of the CDR3 is TGTGCCACCCCCCCGGGACTAGCGGGAGGGCGGAGCTCCTACAATGAGCAGTTCTTC. Full variable domain (remainder filled in from reference TRBV7-9 and TRBJ2-1): DTGVSQNPRHKITKRGQNVTFRCDPISEHNRLYWYRQTLGQGPEFLTYFQNEAQLEKSRLLSDRFSAERPKGSFSTLEIQRTEQGDSAMYLCATPPGLAGGRSSYNEQFFGPGTRLTVL.

The chain has TRBV7-9 and TRBJ1-1, with unresolved D. The CDR3 runs to 14 residues. The V end was cut by 3 bases, the J end by 3 bases, with 11 bases between. Germline V CDR1 and CDR2: SEHNR, FQNEAQ (reference sequence). CDR3 sequence reads: CASSLGPTYTEAFF. The DNA of the CDR3 is TGTGCCAGCAGCTTGGGCCCCACTTACACTGAAGCTTTCTTT.

The chain combines TRBV11-3 with TRBJ1-2, with a possible D match to TRBD1 (5 bases). Trimming stripped 5 bases from V and 4 bases from J, with 14 bases between. The CDR3 covers 14 residues. Per germline, CDR1 SGHNT and CDR2 YENEEA. The CDR3 region is CASSQGLSSYGYTF. The DNA for the CDR3 is TGTGCCAGCAGCCAGGGACTTTCGAGCTATGGCTACACCTTC. Full variable domain (missing parts from reference TRBV11-3 and TRBJ1-2): EAGVVQSPRYKIIEKKQPVAFWCNPISGHNTLYWYLQNLGQGPELLIRYENEEAVDDSQLPKDRFSAERLKGVDSTLKIQPAELGDSAVYLCASSQGLSSYGYTFGSGTRLTVV.

A word on this clone: It is unclear where the CDR3 begins or ends on the DNA, so no DNA is shown, and the CDR3 is as TCRdb lists it. This chain uses TRBV19 with TRBJ1-2. Germline CDR1 LNHDA, CDR2 SQIVND (reference sequence). The length of the CDR3 is 13 amino acids, counting both ends. This CDR3 reads CASSRRDFRGYTF.

The J gene is TRBJ2-5, the V gene TRBV27; the match to TRBD1 covers 10 bases. V trimming: 8 bases; J trimming: 6 bases; junction bases outside the gene matches: 12. The germline CDR1 and CDR2 sequences are MNHEY and SMNVEV (reference sequence). This CDR3 has 15 amino acids. In nucleotides, the CDR3 is TGTGCCAGCTCCTTACATGGACAGGGGGTGAAGACCCAGTACTTC. Translating gives CASSLHGQGVKTQYF.

V usage is TRBV7-9 and J usage is TRBJ2-1, with D possibly being TRBD1 (6 bases). Germline V gives CDR1 SEHNR, CDR2 FQNEAQ (reference sequence). V lost 8 bases and J lost 1, with 9 bases in between. The CDR3 has 13 amino acids. The CDR3 loop reads CASFGQSYNEQFF. Here the CDR3 DNA reads TGTGCCAGCTTCGGACAGTCCTACAATGAGCAGTTCTTC.

This CDR3 reads CASSQDTDSYGYTF. The CDR3 DNA reads as TGCGCCAGCAGCCAAGATACAGACAGCTATGGCTACACCTTC. The chain recombines TRBV4-3 with TRBJ1-2; a weak D match, TRBD1 (5 bases). Germline V gene lookup returns CDR1 LGHNA and CDR2 YSLEER. V gave up 0 bases and J gave up 4 bases, with 9 bases separating them. The CDR3 extends over 14 amino acids.

V is TRBV5-1 and J is TRBJ2-6; D gene unclear. CDR1 and CDR2 (germline): SGHRS, YFSETQ. This CDR3 comprises 15 residues. V lost 2 bases and J 2 bases, leaving 8 bases between the germline ends. The CDR3 sequence: CASSFMLTGANVLTF. CDR3 nucleotide sequence: TGCGCCAGCAGCTTTATGTTAACTGGGGCCAACGTCCTGACTTTC.

The CDR3 loop reads CASSLSNTEAFF. In nucleotides, the CDR3 is TGTGCCAGCAGCTTATCTAACACTGAAGCTTTCTTT. The V gene is TRBV7-9, the J gene TRBJ1-1; D unclear. The CDR3 length is 12 residues. Germline values: CDR1 SEHNR, CDR2 FQNEAQ (reference sequence). Trimming left V 2 bases short and J 2 bases short, with 3 bases between.

This sequence joins TRBV19 and TRBJ1-3; TRBD1 might be the D (6 bases). This CDR3 spans 14 amino acids. The germline V gene encodes CDR1 LNHDA and CDR2 SQIVND (reference sequence). Trimming removed 2 bases from V and 4 bases from J, with 9 bases in between. The CDR3 bases are TGTGCCAGTAGTATACGGGGGGCAGGAAACACCATATATTTT. Its translation: CASSIRGAGNTIYF.

The rearrangement joins TRBV25-1 to TRBJ1-2; TRBD1 matches at 8 bases. V shed 6 bases, J shed 7 bases, and the junction held 10 bases outside the gene matches. CDR1 is MGHDK, CDR2 SYGVNS, per germline. The CDR3 totals 14 residues. The CDR3 DNA is TGTGCCAGCAGCCGGGGCAGGGGGCTGGGTGGCTACACCTTC. It yields the protein CASSRGRGLGGYTF.

The chain joins TRBV7-8 to TRBJ2-7; TRBD2 aligns across 11 bases. Germline CDR1 reads SGHVS; CDR2 reads FQNEAQ. This CDR3 comprises 17 residues. V was pared by 5 bases and J by 3 bases, with 12 bases of the junction left unmatched. This chain's CDR3 is CASSRGAGTSGLYEQYF. CDR3 DNA: TGTGCCAGCAGCCGGGGTGCGGGGACTAGCGGACTCTACGAGCAGTACTTC.

The chain recombines TRBV7-2 with TRBJ2-3; tentative D call: TRBD2 (6 bases). In germline, CDR1 is SGHTA, CDR2 FQGNSA. The CDR3 contains 16 residues. V was trimmed by 0 bases and J by 7 bases, leaving 17 bases between them. CDR3 bases: TGTGCCAGCAGCTTAGCGGGGTCTAGCGAGGGATATACGCAGTATTTT. This sequence encodes CASSLAGSSEGYTQYF.

The CDR3 nucleotides read TGTGCCAGCAGCCCCCTGACAGGGATCGACACTGAAGCTTTCTTT. Amino acid sequence: CASSPLTGIDTEAFF. V usage is TRBV7-2 and J usage is TRBJ1-1; 7 nucleotides align to TRBD1. V shed 5 bases and J 3 bases; nucleotides not matched to a gene: 9. Per germline, CDR1 SGHTA and CDR2 FQGNSA. The CDR3 extends over 15 amino acids. The whole variable domain, filled in from reference TRBV7-2 and TRBJ1-1, reads GAGVSQSPSNKVTEKGKDVELRCDPISGHTALYWYRQSLGQGLEFLIYFQGNSAPDKSGLPSDRFSAERTGGSVSTLTIQRTQQEDSAVYLCASSPLTGIDTEAFFGQGTRLTVV.

The chain has TRBV5-1 and TRBJ2-1, with 9 nucleotides matching TRBD2. Per the germline V gene, CDR1 is SGHRS and CDR2 is YFSETQ. The V segment lost 6 bases and the J segment 10 bases; nucleotides outside the gene matches: 14. The CDR3 is 15 residues long. The DNA of the CDR3 is TGCGCCAGCACCGGGGGAGCGGGAGGCCCCGTAGAGCAGTTCTTC. Protein product: CASTGGAGGPVEQFF.

The rearrangement uses TRBV9 and TRBJ2-7; 7 bases are shared with TRBD1. Germline CDR1 reads SGDLS; CDR2 reads YYNGEE. The CDR3 extends over 14 amino acids. V shed 2 bases, J shed 2 bases, and the junction held 4 bases outside the gene matches. As DNA, the CDR3 is TGTGCCAGCAGCGTCCAGGGGGTTCCCTACGAGCAGTACTTC. It specifies CASSVQGVPYEQYF.

The chain couples TRBV25-1 to TRBJ2-1; D ambiguous. Trimming removed 0 bases from V and 6 bases from J, with 9 bases in between. The CDR3 length is 14 residues. CDR1 and CDR2 from the germline V gene are MGHDK and SYGVNS. CDR3 coding DNA: TGTGCCAGCAGTGAATATATCGGTGGCAATGAGCAGTTCTTC. It encodes CASSEYIGGNEQFF.

V is TRBV30 and J is TRBJ2-5; 13 nucleotides line up with TRBD2. This CDR3 spans 14 amino acids. Looked up from germline, CDR1 is GTSNPN and CDR2 is SVGIG (reference sequence). V lost 8 bases to trimming and J lost 5 bases; unmatched junction nucleotides: 8. CDR3 sequence: CARRLAGGGETQYF. In DNA form, the CDR3 reads TGTGCCCGCAGACTAGCGGGAGGCGGGGAGACCCAGTACTTC.

The chain employs TRBV30 and TRBJ2-2; 11 bases are shared with TRBD1. The J segment lost 6 bases and the V segment lost 5 bases, leaving 2 bases of the junction unmatched. Germline V gives CDR1 GTSNPN, CDR2 SVGIG (reference sequence). This CDR3 spans 13 amino acids. The CDR3 region is CAWGQGAPGELFF. The CDR3 coding sequence is TGTGCCTGGGGACAGGGGGCGCCCGGGGAGCTGTTTTTT. The full variable domain, in which reference TRBV30 and TRBJ2-2 provide the parts outside the CDR3, is SQTIHQWPATLVQPVGSPLSLECTVEGTSNPNLYWYRQAAGRGLQLLFYSVGIGQISSEVPQNLSASRPQDRQFILSSKKLLLSDSGFYLCAWGQGAPGELFFGEGSRLTVL.

The chain combines TRBV5-1 with TRBJ1-3; TRBD1 agrees at 7 bases. The CDR3 totals 15 residues. CDR1 and CDR2 (germline): SGHRS, YFSETQ. Trimming at V came to 6 bases and at J to 2 bases, leaving 8 bases not matched to a gene. The CDR3 DNA reads TGCGCCAGCACGGCAGGGGGAATAACTGGAAACACCATATATTTT. Protein sequence: CASTAGGITGNTIYF.

The chain combines TRBV9 with TRBJ1-1; D is unclear. CDR1 and CDR2 (germline): SGDLS, YYNGEE. CDR3 length: 13 amino acids. With 0 bases removed from V and 4 bases from J, the gap between germline ends came to 7 bases. The CDR3 sequence is CASSVDPLTEAFF. The CDR3 nucleotides are TGTGCCAGCAGCGTAGATCCCCTCACTGAAGCTTTCTTT. Based on the CDR3 plus reference TRBV9 and TRBJ1-1, the full variable domain is DSGVTQTPKHLITATGQRVTLRCSPRSGDLSVYWYQQSLDQGLQFLIQYYNGEERAKGNILERFSAQQFPDLHSELNLSSLELGDSALYFCASSVDPLTEAFFGQGTRLTVV.

The rearrangement uses TRBV6-1 and TRBJ1-1; D not resolved. The germline CDR1 and CDR2 sequences are MNHNS and SASEGT. The CDR3 is made up of 14 amino acids. V lost 1 base and J 1 base, leaving 7 bases between the germline ends. The CDR3 protein is CASSEVFPNTEAFF. CDR3 nucleotide sequence: TGTGCCAGCAGTGAAGTCTTTCCGAACACTGAAGCTTTCTTT.

Points on this clone: One end of the junction fails to match germline, which may point to a read error. The gene calls are TRBV5-6 and TRBJ2-5; the D gene is possibly TRBD2 (6 bases). The CDR3 runs to 12 residues. Germline assignment: CDR1 SGHDT and CDR2 YYEEEE. The CDR3 is CASSLPTAGSHF. The DNA of the CDR3 is TGTGCCAGCAGCCTTCCCACGGCCGGGAGCCACTTC.

V is TRBV29-1 and J is TRBJ2-7, with 7 bases lining up with TRBD1. Germline lookup yields CDR1 SQVTM and CDR2 ANQGSEA. After removal of 4 bases from V and 3 bases from J, the junction contained 6 bases not matched to a gene. The CDR3 consists of 13 residues. As DNA, the CDR3 is TGCAGCGTTGCGGGACAGAGGTTCTACGAGCAGTACTTC. Its translation is CSVAGQRFYEQYF.

V gene TRBV18 combines with J gene TRBJ2-1; 8 bases line up with TRBD2. The trim removed 0 bases at V and 8 bases at J, leaving 3 bases unmatched. Germline CDR1 is KGHSH and CDR2 is LQKENI. The CDR3 loop spans 14 amino acids. In nucleotides, the CDR3 is TGTGCCAGCTCACCACCGGGACTAGGCGATGAGCAGTTCTTC. Translated, it gives CASSPPGLGDEQFF.

This chain joins TRBV29-1 and TRBJ2-7, with 9 nucleotides matching TRBD2. J gave up 5 bases and V 3 bases, and 8 bases lay outside the gene matches. Germline CDR1 is SQVTM and CDR2 is ANQGSEA. The CDR3 covers 14 residues. CDR3 sequence: CSVDIGSGRDEQYF. The CDR3 DNA is TGCAGCGTTGATATCGGTAGCGGGAGAGACGAGCAGTACTTC.

The gene calls are TRBV25-1 and TRBJ2-7; D is perhaps TRBD2 (6 bases). This CDR3 region has 14 residues. Looked up from germline, CDR1 is MGHDK and CDR2 is SYGVNS. V was cut by 2 bases and J by 4 bases, with 12 bases left in between. In DNA, the CDR3 is TGTGCCAGCAGTGAAGTCGGGGGAGTGTACGAGCAGTACTTC. Translating gives CASSEVGGVYEQYF.

The chain joins TRBV18 to TRBJ1-1; no definite D call. There are 14 residues in the CDR3. CDR1 and CDR2 from the germline V gene are KGHSH and LQKENI. The germline V and J ends were trimmed by 6 bases and 3 bases, with 14 bases remaining between them. CDR3 nucleotide sequence: TGTGCCAGCTCGCGAGTTGCGAGGGACACTGAAGCTTTCTTT. This gives the protein CASSRVARDTEAFF.